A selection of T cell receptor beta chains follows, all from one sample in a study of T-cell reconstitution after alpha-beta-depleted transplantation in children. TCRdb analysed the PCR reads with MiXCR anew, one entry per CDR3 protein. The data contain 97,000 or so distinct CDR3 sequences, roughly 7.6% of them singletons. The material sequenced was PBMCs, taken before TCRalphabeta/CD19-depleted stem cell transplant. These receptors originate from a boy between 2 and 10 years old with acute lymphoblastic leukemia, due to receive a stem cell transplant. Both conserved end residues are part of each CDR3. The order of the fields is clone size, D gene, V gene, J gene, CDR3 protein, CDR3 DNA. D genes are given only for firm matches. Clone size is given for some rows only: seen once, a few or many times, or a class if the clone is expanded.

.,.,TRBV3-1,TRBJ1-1,CASSQGRRLNIEAFF,TGTGCCAGCAGCCAAGGGAGGAGGCTGAACATTGAAGCTTTCTTT
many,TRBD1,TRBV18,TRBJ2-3,CASSPRGQGTDTQYF,TGTGCCAGCTCACCACGGGGACAGGGCACAGATACGCAGTATTTT
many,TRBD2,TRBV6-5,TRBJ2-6,CASSGGDSGANVLTF,TGTGCCAGCTCGGGGGGGGACTCTGGGGCCAACGTCCTGACTTTC
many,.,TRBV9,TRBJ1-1,CASSVDGQRGLAYTEAFF,TGTGCCAGCAGCGTAGACGGGCAGCGGGGACTTGCCTACACTGAAGCTTTCTTT
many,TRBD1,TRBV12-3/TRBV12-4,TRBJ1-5,CASSLMDRDYQPQHF,TGTGCCAGCAGTTTGATGGACAGGGACTATCAGCCCCAGCATTTT
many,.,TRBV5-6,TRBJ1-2,CASSWDYGYTF,TGTGCCAGCAGCTGGGACTATGGCTACACCTTC
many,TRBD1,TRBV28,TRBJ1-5,CASTPGTGFNQPQHF,TGTGCCAGCACCCCAGGGACAGGTTTCAATCAGCCCCAGCATTTT
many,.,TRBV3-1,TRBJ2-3,CASSSRDLTDTQYF,TGTGCCAGCAGCTCGCGGGACCTCACAGATACGCAGTATTTT
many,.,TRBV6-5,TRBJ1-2,CASSYSRGTPYGYTF,TGTGCCAGCAGTTACTCGAGGGGAACCCCTTATGGCTACACCTTC
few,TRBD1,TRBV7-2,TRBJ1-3,CASSLTGVADTIYF,TGTGCCAGCAGCTTAACAGGGGTCGCGGACACCATATATTTT
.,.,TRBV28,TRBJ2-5,CASSALGEETQYF,TGTGCCAGCAGTGCTTTGGGGGAAGAGACCCAGTACTTC
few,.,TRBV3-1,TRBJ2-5,CASSQDHWQIQETQYF,TGTGCCAGCAGCCAAGATCATTGGCAGATCCAAGAGACCCAGTACTTC
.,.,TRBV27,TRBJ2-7,CASSLLVRGPYEQYF,TGTGCCAGCAGTTTATTGGTGCGGGGGCCCTACGAGCAGTACTTC
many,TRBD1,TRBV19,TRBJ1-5,CASKGARSGQPQHF,TGTGCCAGTAAGGGGGCTCGCAGCGGCCAGCCCCAGCATTTT
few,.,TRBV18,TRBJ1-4,CASSPSQPEKLFF,TGTGCCAGCTCACCTTCACAGCCTGAAAAACTGTTTTTT
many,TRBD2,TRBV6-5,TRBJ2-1,CASSYLGLAGESYNEQFF,TGTGCCAGCAGTTACTTGGGACTAGCGGGCGAGTCCTACAATGAGCAGTTCTTC
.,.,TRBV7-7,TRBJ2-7,CASSLEGHGEQYF,TGTGCCAGCAGCTTAGAGGGACATGGCGAGCAGTACTTC
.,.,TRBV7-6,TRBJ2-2,CASSRLVGRYTGELFF,TGTGCCAGCAGCCGTTTGGTGGGGAGGTACACCGGGGAGCTGTTTTTT
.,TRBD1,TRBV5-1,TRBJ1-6,CASSPQADRDNSPLHF,TGCGCCAGCAGCCCCCAAGCCGACAGGGATAATTCACCCCTCCACTTT
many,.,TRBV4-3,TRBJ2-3,CASSQYPAGGGADTQYF,TGCGCCAGCAGCCAATATCCCGCGGGCGGAGGTGCAGATACGCAGTATTTT
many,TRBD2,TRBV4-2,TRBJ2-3,CASSHTGTSDTDTQYF,TGTGCCAGCAGCCATACCGGGACTAGCGACACAGATACGCAGTATTTT
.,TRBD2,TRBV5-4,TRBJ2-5,CASSFWTSGGAAETQYF,TGTGCCAGCAGCTTCTGGACTAGCGGGGGGGCGGCAGAGACCCAGTACTTC
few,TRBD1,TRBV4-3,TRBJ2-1,CASSQDLGIRQGEGNEQFF,TGCGCCAGCAGCCAAGATCTCGGAATTAGGCAGGGGGAAGGGAATGAGCAGTTCTTC
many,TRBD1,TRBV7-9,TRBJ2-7,CASSSNGQANSYEQYF,TGTGCCAGCAGCTCCAACGGACAGGCGAACTCCTACGAGCAGTACTTC
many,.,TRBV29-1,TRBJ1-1,CSVEGTPDGF,TGCAGCGTTGAGGGGACACCCGACGGGTTT
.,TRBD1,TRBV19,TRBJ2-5,CASSPGTGGEGETQYF,TGTGCCAGTAGTCCCGGGACAGGGGGGGAGGGCGAGACCCAGTACTTC
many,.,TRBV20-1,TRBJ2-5,CSAAGHNYLKETQYF,TGCAGTGCTGCGGGCCACAATTACCTGAAAGAGACCCAGTACTTC
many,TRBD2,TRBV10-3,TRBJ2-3,CAISESVAGRTDTQYF,TGTGCCATCAGTGAGTCAGTAGCGGGACGCACAGATACGCAGTATTTT
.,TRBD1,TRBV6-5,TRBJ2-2,CASSYSKQGARYTGELFF,TGTGCCAGCAGTTACTCGAAACAGGGGGCGCGTTACACCGGGGAGCTGTTTTTT
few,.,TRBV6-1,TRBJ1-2,CASRGLDHYGYTF,TGTGCCAGCAGGGGGCTGGACCACTATGGCTACACCTTC
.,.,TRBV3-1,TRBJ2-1,CASRHRTDNEQFF,TGTGCCAGCAGACACCGGACGGACAATGAGCAGTTCTTC
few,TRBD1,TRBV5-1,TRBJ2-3,CASSSRTGGTDTQYF,TGCGCCAGCAGCTCAAGGACAGGGGGTACAGATACGCAGTATTTT
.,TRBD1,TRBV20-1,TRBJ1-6,CSARNLGQGRRNSPLHF,TGCAGTGCTAGAAACCTGGGACAGGGGAGGAGGAATTCACCCCTCCACTTT
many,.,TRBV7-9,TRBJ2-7,CASSLAGDLGEQYF,TGTGCCAGCAGCTTAGCCGGGGACTTAGGCGAGCAGTACTTC
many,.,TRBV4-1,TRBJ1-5,CASSQEGVQPQHF,TGCGCCAGCAGCCAAGAGGGGGTTCAGCCCCAGCATTTT
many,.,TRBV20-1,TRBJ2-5,CSAPLRQRETQYF,TGCAGTGCCCCACTGAGACAGCGGGAGACCCAGTACTTC
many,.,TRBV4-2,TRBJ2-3,CASSQDFQSTQYF,TGTGCCAGCAGCCAAGATTTTCAGAGTACGCAGTATTTT
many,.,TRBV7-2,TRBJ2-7,CASSLSDNSYEQYF,TGTGCCAGCAGCTTAAGTGACAACTCCTACGAGCAGTACTTC
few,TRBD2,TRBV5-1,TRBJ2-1,CASSSRASGQNNEQFF,TGCGCCAGCAGCTCCAGAGCTAGCGGGCAGAACAATGAGCAGTTCTTC
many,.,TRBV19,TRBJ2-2,CASSLGTLNTGELFF,TGTGCCAGTAGTCTCGGGACGTTGAACACCGGGGAGCTGTTTTTT
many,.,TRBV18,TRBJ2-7,CASSPGTLYEQYF,TGTGCCAGCTCACCAGGGACCCTCTACGAGCAGTACTTC
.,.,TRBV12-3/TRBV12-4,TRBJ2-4,CASSLGENIQYF,TGTGCCAGCAGTTTGGGGGAAAACATTCAGTACTTC
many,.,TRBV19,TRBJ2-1,CASNSGTQYNEQFF,TGTGCCAGTAACTCCGGGACGCAATACAATGAGCAGTTCTTC
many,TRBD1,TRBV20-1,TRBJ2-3,CSASFFDRGGTDTQYF,TGCAGTGCCTCCTTCTTTGACAGGGGAGGCACAGATACGCAGTATTTT
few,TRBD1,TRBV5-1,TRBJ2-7,CASSPLSRGHSPEQYF,TGCGCCAGCAGCCCGCTCAGCAGGGGGCATTCCCCCGAGCAGTACTTC
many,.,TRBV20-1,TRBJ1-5,CSASDDGRRLYSNQPQHF,TGCAGTGCTAGTGACGACGGCCGACGCCTTTATAGCAATCAGCCCCAGCATTTT
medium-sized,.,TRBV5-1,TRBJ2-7,CASSLDGDTYEQYF,TGCGCCAGCAGCTTGGACGGGGATACCTACGAGCAGTACTTC
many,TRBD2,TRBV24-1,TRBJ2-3,CATSVLLAGGLDTQYF,TGTGCCACCAGTGTTTTACTAGCGGGGGGCCTAGATACGCAGTATTTT